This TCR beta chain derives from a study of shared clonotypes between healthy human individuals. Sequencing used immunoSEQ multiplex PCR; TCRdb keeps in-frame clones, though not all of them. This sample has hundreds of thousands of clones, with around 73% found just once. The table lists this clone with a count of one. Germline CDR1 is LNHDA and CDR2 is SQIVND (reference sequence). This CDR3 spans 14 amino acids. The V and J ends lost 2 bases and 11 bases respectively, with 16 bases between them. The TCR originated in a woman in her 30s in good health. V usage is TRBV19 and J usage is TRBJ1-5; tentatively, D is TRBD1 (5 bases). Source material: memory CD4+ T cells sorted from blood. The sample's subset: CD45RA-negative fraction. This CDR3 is CASSIYHPGKAQHF. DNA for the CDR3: TGTGCCAGTAGTATATATCATCCAGGGAAGGCCCAGCATTTT.